The 25 T cell receptor beta chains below come from one sample, sequenced in a study of regulatory T cells in long-lasting Graves disease (dated by TCRdb to the early 2020s). The sample's time point, from its label and the paper: newly diagnosed GD, antithyroid drugs for less than 3 months. For both TCR sequencing and RNA sequencing, RNA was extracted from PBMCs in TRIzol. The library was prepared using multiplex PCR. The instrument was an Illumina HiSeq 4000. TCR beta libraries were built with iRepertoire HTBI primers and Arm-PCR amplification of CDR3 regions. The public reads were reanalyzed by TCRdb: fastp trimming at Q25, MiXCR alignment, in-frame beta chains only. Entries that share a CDR3 protein sequence are merged under the most common genes and DNA. This sample lists 200,000 to 250,000 distinct CDR3 sequences; roughly 19% were detected once. Of the sample, around 11% falls within the top ten clones.

This sample was shared with a second study, whose subject was T cells in Graves' hyperthyroidism and ophthalmopathy.

The sequenced sample was peripheral blood mononuclear cells (PBMCs), obtained at new diagnosis, from a patient treated with antithyroid drugs. These receptors all come from a young woman with Graves disease. Donor details come from another sample of the same person, matched by shared clones.

This clonotype showed up many times. The chain carries TRBV6-2 or TRBV6-3 and TRBJ1-1; D perhaps matches TRBD1 (6 bases). CDR3 length equals 15 residues. With 5 bases removed from V and 8 bases from J, the gap between germline ends came to 21 bases. From germline, CDR1 is MNHEY and CDR2 SVGEGT. The CDR3 loop reads CASSKNLQGGGEAFF. CDR3 nucleotides: TGTGCCAGCAGTAAAAACCTACAGGGAGGGGGAGAAGCTTTCTTT.

This clonotype was counted many times. The rearrangement joins TRBV6-5 to TRBJ1-1; no definite D call. V was trimmed by 0 bases and J by 0 bases, leaving 8 bases between them. The CDR3 covers 15 residues. CDR1 is MNHEY, CDR2 SVGAGI, per germline. The CDR3 region is CASSYSSGLNTEAFF. CDR3 coding DNA: TGTGCCAGCAGTTACTCGTCTGGGTTGAACACTGAAGCTTTCTTT.

This clonotype appeared many times. The chain is built from TRBV3-1 and TRBJ1-1, with D maybe TRBD1 (5 bases). Per the germline V gene, CDR1 is LGHDT and CDR2 is YNNKEL (reference sequence). V was shortened by 2 bases and J by 4 bases, with 14 bases between the two germline ends. The CDR3 has 15 residues. CDR3 in DNA: TGTGCCAGCAGCCAAAAGCCTGGGGGGGGCACTGAAGCTTTCTTT. It codes for CASSQKPGGGTEAFF.

The rearrangement joins TRBV11-2 to TRBJ2-7, with TRBD1 matching over 7 bases. The CDR3 runs 14 residues. The germline gives CDR1 SGHAT, CDR2 FQNNGV. The V and J ends lost 5 bases and 2 bases, in that order; junction bases with no gene match: 6. The CDR3 protein is CASSQRQGTYEQYF. In nucleotides, the CDR3 is TGTGCCAGCAGCCAGCGACAGGGTACCTACGAGCAGTACTTC.

The rearrangement links TRBV27 to TRBJ1-2, with D uncertain. Germline V gene lookup returns CDR1 MNHEY and CDR2 SMNVEV (reference sequence). The CDR3 loop spans 14 amino acids. V was shortened by 9 bases and J by 0 bases, with 14 bases between the two germline ends. CDR3 coding DNA: TGTGCCAGACCGATCGGGGAGGCTAACTATGGCTACACCTTC. This translates into CARPIGEANYGYTF.

The chain links TRBV2 to TRBJ2-7, with a tentative D call TRBD1 (6 bases). V was shortened by 0 bases and J by 0 bases, with 9 bases between the two germline ends. Looked up from germline, CDR1 is SNHLY and CDR2 is FYNNEI. This CDR3 is 15 amino acids long. CDR3 in amino acids: CASSEATGFSYEQYF. In DNA, the CDR3 is TGTGCCAGCAGTGAAGCGACAGGATTCTCCTACGAGCAGTACTTC.

This clonotype was counted ten times or more. This rearrangement joins TRBV19 to TRBJ1-1; TRBD1 aligns across 7 bases. CDR1 is LNHDA, CDR2 SQIVND, per germline (reference sequence). V was clipped by 5 bases and J by 1 base; unmatched bases: 10. CDR3 length: 16 residues. DNA for the CDR3: TGTGCCAGTAGTCGGGCAGGGGGGGTTCAGAACACTGAAGCTTTCTTT. Amino acids: CASSRAGGVQNTEAFF.

This clonotype was seen once. The V and J genes are TRBV10-3 and TRBJ2-7, with D possibly matching TRBD2 (5 bases). V was trimmed by 4 bases and J by 2 bases, leaving 15 bases between them. Germline assignment: CDR1 ENHRY and CDR2 SYGVKD. The CDR3 is 15 residues long. CDR3 residues: CAISVMSGRAYEQYF. The CDR3 coding sequence is TGTGCCATCAGTGTCATGAGCGGCCGGGCCTACGAGCAGTACTTC.

In its sample, this clonotype was seen many times. The chain recombines TRBV12-3 or TRBV12-4 with TRBJ2-1, with TRBD2 as a possible D gene (7 bases). The CDR3 sequence is 15 residues long. Trimming shortened V by 7 bases and J by 4 bases, and 17 bases separated the two germline ends. The CDR3 loop is CASTSRGGRYNEQFF. The CDR3 DNA sequence: TGTGCCAGCACCTCGAGGGGGGGGCGTTACAATGAGCAGTTCTTC.

V is TRBV2 and J is TRBJ1-2, with TRBD1 matching over 7 bases. The J segment lost 4 bases and the V segment lost 10 bases, leaving 3 bases of the junction unmatched. The CDR3 spans 11 residues. Per germline, CDR1 SNHLY and CDR2 FYNNEI. The CDR3 here is CATPGGYGYTF. CDR3 DNA sequence: TGTGCCACCCCAGGGGGCTATGGCTACACCTTC.

The CDR3 nucleotides are TGCAGCGCCCTAGCGGGAGATCCCTCCTACAATGAGCAGTTCTTC. It yields the protein CSALAGDPSYNEQFF. The genes are TRBV29-1 and TRBJ2-1, with 10 bases lining up with TRBD2. This CDR3 has 15 residues. Germline CDR1 SQVTM, CDR2 ANQGSEA. With V trimmed by 7 bases and J by 0 bases, 6 bases remained unmatched.

CDR3 sequence: CASSQGGTGREQYF. In nucleotides, the CDR3 is TGTGCCAGCAGCCAGGGGGGGACAGGGCGCGAGCAGTACTTC. The chain is built from TRBV2 and TRBJ2-7; TRBD1 aligns across 9 bases. The germline V gene encodes CDR1 SNHLY and CDR2 FYNNEI. The CDR3 is 14 residues long. With V trimmed by 6 bases and J by 6 bases, 9 bases remained unmatched.

The V and J genes are TRBV29-1 and TRBJ2-3; 7 bases match TRBD2. The CDR3 length is 15 residues. V was clipped by 3 bases and J by 0 bases; unmatched bases: 6. The germline gives CDR1 SQVTM, CDR2 ANQGSEA. CDR3 sequence: CSVDVLAVSTDTQYF. CDR3 DNA: TGCAGCGTTGACGTTCTAGCGGTTAGCACAGATACGCAGTATTTT.

This clonotype was recorded at least ten times. The gene calls are TRBV6-1 and TRBJ1-1, with D hard to call. With 7 bases removed from V and 5 bases from J, the gap between germline ends came to 14 bases. Germline assignment: CDR1 MNHNS and CDR2 SASEGT. The CDR3 spans 13 residues. CDR3 bases: TGTGCCAGCACGCAGTGGGGAGGGACTGAAGCTTTCTTT. Protein: CASTQWGGTEAFF.

A few counts support this clonotype. V gene TRBV11-1 combines with J gene TRBJ2-4, with D possibly TRBD1 on 6 matching bases. CDR1 is SGHAT, CDR2 FQDESV, per germline (reference sequence). CDR3 length: 13 residues. The V and J ends lost 6 bases and 6 bases respectively, with 12 bases between them. The CDR3 loop is CASSSRTVNIQYF. The CDR3 coding sequence is TGTGCCAGCAGTTCGAGGACAGTAAACATTCAGTACTTC.

V usage is TRBV13 and J usage is TRBJ1-1, with unresolved D. CDR1 and CDR2 (germline): PRHDT, FYEKMQ (reference sequence). The V gene lost 4 bases and the J gene lost 0 bases, with 9 bases spanning the gap. The CDR3 consists of 14 residues. CDR3 sequence: CASSSTDMNTEAFF. In DNA form, the CDR3 reads TGTGCCAGCAGCTCAACAGACATGAACACTGAAGCTTTCTTT.

This clonotype was recorded many times. The genes are TRBV6-1 and TRBJ1-1; no clear D. CDR3 length: 11 amino acids. CDR1 and CDR2 from the germline V gene are MNHNS and SASEGT. Deletions cut 7 bases from V and 3 bases from J, with 6 bases between. In nucleotides, the CDR3 is TGTGCCAGCACCGGGTACACTGAAGCTTTCTTT. Its translation: CASTGYTEAFF.

This clonotype was seen ten or more times. The chain is built from TRBV28 and TRBJ1-5, with a weak D call TRBD1 (6 bases). Trimming took off 11 bases at V and 1 base at J, with 15 bases between the two ends. The CDR3 has 14 residues. Germline V gene sequence: CDR1 MDHEN, CDR2 SYDVKM. CDR3 amino acids: CAGSGGPSNQPQHF. CDR3 sequence (DNA): TGTGCCGGATCGGGGGGGCCAAGCAATCAGCCCCAGCATTTT. Complete variable domain (other parts from reference TRBV28 and TRBJ1-5): DVKVTQSSRYLVKRTGEKVFLECVQDMDHENMFWYRQDPGLGLRLIYFSYDVKMKEKGDIPEGYSVSREKKERFSLILESASTNQTSMYLCAGSGGPSNQPQHFGDGTRLSIL.

This clonotype has ten or more counts. The V call is TRBV30, the J call TRBJ1-2; D uncertain. The CDR3 is 13 residues long. V shed 0 bases and J shed 7 bases, with 12 bases lying between them. CDR1 and CDR2 from the germline V gene are GTSNPN and SVGIG (reference sequence). The CDR3 is CAWSVRGGLGYTF. Written as DNA, the CDR3 is TGTGCCTGGAGTGTACGGGGAGGGCTTGGCTACACCTTC.

This clonotype was recorded at least ten times. This chain uses TRBV18 with TRBJ1-6; TRBD1 might be the D (5 bases). Germline lookup yields CDR1 KGHSH and CDR2 LQKENI. Trimming left V 5 bases short and J 7 bases short, with 15 bases between. The CDR3 contains 15 residues. This chain's CDR3 is CASSRKPGPNSPLHF. CDR3 bases: TGTGCCAGCTCAAGGAAACCGGGGCCGAATTCACCCCTCCACTTT.

This clonotype has a handful of counts. This may arise from a read error, as a much more abundant clone is one base away. The chain carries TRBV5-4 and TRBJ1-2, with D unresolved. CDR1 is SGHNT and CDR2 is YYREEE in the germline V gene (reference sequence). The CDR3 runs to 15 residues. In DNA form, the CDR3 reads TGTGCCAGCAGCTCGGAGACGGGTTCTAACTGTGGCTACACCTTC. The encoded protein is CASSSETGSNCGYTF. The full variable domain, its missing parts supplied by reference TRBV5-4 and TRBJ1-2, is ETGVTQSPTHLIKTRGQQVTLRCSSQSGHNTVSWYQQALGQGPQFIFQYYREEENGRGNFPPRFSGLQFPNYSSELNVNALELDDSALYLCASSSETGSNCGYTFGSGTRLTVV.

This clonotype was recorded at least ten times. The chain has TRBV12-3 or TRBV12-4 and TRBJ2-7; D gene uncertain. This CDR3 is built from 13 residues. V gave up 7 bases and J gave up 5 bases, with 15 bases separating them. This CDR3 reads CASTFGVRNEQYF. In DNA form, the CDR3 reads TGTGCCAGCACTTTTGGGGTGAGGAACGAGCAGTACTTC.

This clonotype has ten or more counts. This chain connects TRBV7-9 to TRBJ2-1; D remains unclear. The CDR3 length is 15 residues. Germline loops: CDR1 SEHNR, CDR2 FQNEAQ (reference sequence). The ends were cut back, 8 bases at V and 0 bases at J, with 14 bases in the middle. The chain's CDR3 is CASETAGSSYNEQFF. Here the CDR3 DNA reads TGTGCCAGCGAAACCGCAGGTAGCTCCTACAATGAGCAGTTCTTC.

The rearrangement links TRBV5-1 to TRBJ2-2, with no clear D. The CDR3 contains 15 residues. Germline V CDR1 and CDR2: SGHRS, YFSETQ. Trimming cost V 1 base and J 3 bases, with 10 bases left between them. CDR3 region: CASSLSLSDTGELFF. CDR3 bases: TGCGCCAGCAGCTTGAGTCTAAGTGACACCGGGGAGCTGTTTTTT.

The rearrangement links TRBV4-1 to TRBJ1-1; perhaps TRBD1 as D (5 bases). Germline V lookup: CDR1 MGHRA, CDR2 YSYEKL. There are 17 residues in the CDR3. The V gene lost 1 base and the J gene lost 1 base, with 16 bases spanning the gap. CDR3: CASSQVGRGGGNTEAFF. The DNA for the CDR3 is TGCGCCAGCAGCCAAGTTGGTCGGGGGGGAGGGAACACTGAAGCTTTCTTT.